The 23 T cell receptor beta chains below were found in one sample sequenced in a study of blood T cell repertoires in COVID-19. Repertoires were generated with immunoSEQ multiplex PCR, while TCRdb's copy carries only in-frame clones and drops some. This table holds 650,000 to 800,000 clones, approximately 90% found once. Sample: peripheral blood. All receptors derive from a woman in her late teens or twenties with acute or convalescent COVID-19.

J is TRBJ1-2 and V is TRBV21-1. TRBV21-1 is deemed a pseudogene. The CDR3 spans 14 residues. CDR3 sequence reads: CASSKGRGIYGYTF. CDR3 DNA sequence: TGTGCCAGCAGCAAAGGGAGAGGGATCTATGGCTACACCTTC.

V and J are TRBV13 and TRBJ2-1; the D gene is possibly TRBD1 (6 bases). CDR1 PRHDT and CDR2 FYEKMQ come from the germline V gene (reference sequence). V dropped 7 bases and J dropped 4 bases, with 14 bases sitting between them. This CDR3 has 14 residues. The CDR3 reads CASNPRGKYNEQFF. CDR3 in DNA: TGTGCCAGCAACCCCAGGGGTAAATACAATGAGCAGTTCTTC.

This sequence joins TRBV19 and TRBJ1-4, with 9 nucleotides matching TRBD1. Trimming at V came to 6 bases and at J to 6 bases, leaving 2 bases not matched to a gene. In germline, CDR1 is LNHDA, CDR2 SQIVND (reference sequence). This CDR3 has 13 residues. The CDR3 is CASRQGADEKLFF. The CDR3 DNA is TGTGCCAGTAGACAGGGGGCTGATGAAAAACTGTTTTTT.

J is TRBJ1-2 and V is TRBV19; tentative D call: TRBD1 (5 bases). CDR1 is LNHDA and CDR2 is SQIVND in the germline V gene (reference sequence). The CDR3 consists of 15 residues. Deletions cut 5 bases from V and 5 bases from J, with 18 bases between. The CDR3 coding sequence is TGTGCCAGTAGTTACCTAGGACAAGAGGTTTATGGCTACACCTTC. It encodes CASSYLGQEVYGYTF.

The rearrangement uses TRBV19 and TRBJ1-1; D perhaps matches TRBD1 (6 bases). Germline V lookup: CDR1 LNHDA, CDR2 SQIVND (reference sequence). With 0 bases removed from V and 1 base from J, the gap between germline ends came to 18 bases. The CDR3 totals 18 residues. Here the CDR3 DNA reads TGTGCCAGTAGTATAGAAAGGATTGAGGGACATTCGAACACTGAAGCTTTCTTT. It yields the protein CASSIERIEGHSNTEAFF.

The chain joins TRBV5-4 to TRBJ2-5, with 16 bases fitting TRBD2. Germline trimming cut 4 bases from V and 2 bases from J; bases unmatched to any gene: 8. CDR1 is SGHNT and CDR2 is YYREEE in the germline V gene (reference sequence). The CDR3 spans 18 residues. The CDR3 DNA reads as TGTGCCAGCAGCGGGGCCCCGGGACTAGCGGGGGGGCAAGAGACCCAGTACTTC. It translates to CASSGAPGLAGGQETQYF.

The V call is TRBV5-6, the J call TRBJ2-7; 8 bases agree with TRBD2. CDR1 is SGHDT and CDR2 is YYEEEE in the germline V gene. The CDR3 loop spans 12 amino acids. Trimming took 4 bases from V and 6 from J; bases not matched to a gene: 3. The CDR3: CASSAGRGEQYF. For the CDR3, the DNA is TGTGCCAGCAGCGCCGGGAGGGGCGAGCAGTACTTC.

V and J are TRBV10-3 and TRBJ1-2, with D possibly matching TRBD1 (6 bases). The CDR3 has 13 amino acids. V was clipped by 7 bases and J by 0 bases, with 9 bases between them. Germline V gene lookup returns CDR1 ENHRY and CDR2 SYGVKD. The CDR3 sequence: CAITGQPNYGYTF. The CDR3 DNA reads TGTGCCATCACGGGACAACCTAACTATGGCTACACCTTC.

CDR3 coding DNA: TGTGCCAGCAGCCAAGATTTCCAGACAGCCTATGGCTACACCTTC. Protein product: CASSQDFQTAYGYTF. This chain uses TRBV3-1 (or the pseudogene TRBV3-2) with TRBJ1-2; D may be TRBD1 (5 bases). With 0 bases removed from V and 4 bases from J, the gap between germline ends came to 12 bases. CDR3 length: 15 residues. Germline V gives CDR1 LGHDT, CDR2 YNNKEL (reference sequence).

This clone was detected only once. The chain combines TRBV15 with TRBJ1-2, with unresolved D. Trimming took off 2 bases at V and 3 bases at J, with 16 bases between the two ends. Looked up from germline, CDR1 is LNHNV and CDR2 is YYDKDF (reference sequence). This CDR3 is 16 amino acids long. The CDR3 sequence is CATSRPTNKQDYGYTF. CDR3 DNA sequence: TGTGCCACCAGCAGACCAACCAATAAGCAGGACTATGGCTACACCTTC.

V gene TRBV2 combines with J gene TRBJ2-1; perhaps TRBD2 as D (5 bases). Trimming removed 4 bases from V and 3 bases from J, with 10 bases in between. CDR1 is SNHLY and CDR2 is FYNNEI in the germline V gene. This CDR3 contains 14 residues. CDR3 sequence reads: CASSGSEGYNEQFF. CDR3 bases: TGTGCCAGCAGTGGGTCAGAGGGCTACAATGAGCAGTTCTTC.

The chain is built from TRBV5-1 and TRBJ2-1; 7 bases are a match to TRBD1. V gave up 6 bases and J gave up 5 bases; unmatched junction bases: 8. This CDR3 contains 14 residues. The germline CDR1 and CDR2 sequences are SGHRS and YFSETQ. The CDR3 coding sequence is TGCGCCAGCAAATTTGTCGGACAGGACAATGAGCAGTTCTTC. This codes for CASKFVGQDNEQFF.

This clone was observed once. This CDR3 is CASSPTQGVNGNTIYF. For the CDR3, the DNA is TGTGCCAGCTCACCTACCCAGGGTGTTAATGGAAACACCATATATTTT. The V call is TRBV18, the J call TRBJ1-3; TRBD1 might be the D (5 bases). V gave up 3 bases and J gave up 3 bases, with 15 bases separating them. Germline CDR1 KGHSH, CDR2 LQKENI. The CDR3 consists of 16 residues. Complete variable domain (other parts from reference TRBV18 and TRBJ1-3): NAGVMQNPRHLVRRRGQEARLRCSPMKGHSHVYWYRQLPEEGLKFMVYLQKENIIDESGMPKERFSAEFPKEGPSILRIQQVVRGDSAAYFCASSPTQGVNGNTIYFGEGSWLTVV.

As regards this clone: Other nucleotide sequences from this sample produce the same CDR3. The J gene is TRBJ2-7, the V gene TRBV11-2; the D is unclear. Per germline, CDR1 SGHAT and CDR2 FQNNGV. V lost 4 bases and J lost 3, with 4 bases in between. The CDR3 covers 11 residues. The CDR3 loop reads CASSSSYEQYF. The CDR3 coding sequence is TGTGCCAGCAGCTCCAGCTACGAGCAGTACTTC.

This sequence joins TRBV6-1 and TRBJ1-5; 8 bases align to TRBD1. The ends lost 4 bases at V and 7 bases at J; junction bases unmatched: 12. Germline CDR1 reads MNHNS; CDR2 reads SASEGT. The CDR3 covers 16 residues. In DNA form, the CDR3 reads TGTGCCAGCAGTGGGTCCCAGGGGGCGATAAGCCAGCCCCAGCATTTT. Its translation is CASSGSQGAISQPQHF.

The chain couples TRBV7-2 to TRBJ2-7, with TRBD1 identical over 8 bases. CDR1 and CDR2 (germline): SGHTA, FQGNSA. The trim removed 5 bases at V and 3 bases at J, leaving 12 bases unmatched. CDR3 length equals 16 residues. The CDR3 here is CASSPLTGGLHYEQYF. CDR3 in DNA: TGTGCCAGCAGCCCCCTAACAGGGGGGCTCCACTACGAGCAGTACTTC.

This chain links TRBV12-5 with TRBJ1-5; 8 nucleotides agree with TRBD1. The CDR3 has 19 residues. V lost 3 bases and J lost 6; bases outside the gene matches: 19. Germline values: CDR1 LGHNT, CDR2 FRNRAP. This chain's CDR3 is CASGFRTAGKQGEGQPQHF. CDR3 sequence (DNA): TGTGCTAGTGGTTTCCGCACCGCGGGAAAACAGGGGGAAGGTCAGCCCCAGCATTTT. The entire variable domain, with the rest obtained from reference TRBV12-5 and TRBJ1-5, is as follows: DARVTQTPRHKVTEMGQEVTMRCQPILGHNTVFWYRQTMMQGLELLAYFRNRAPLDDSGMPKDRFSAEMPDATLATLKIQPSEPRDSAVYFCASGFRTAGKQGEGQPQHFGDGTRLSIL.

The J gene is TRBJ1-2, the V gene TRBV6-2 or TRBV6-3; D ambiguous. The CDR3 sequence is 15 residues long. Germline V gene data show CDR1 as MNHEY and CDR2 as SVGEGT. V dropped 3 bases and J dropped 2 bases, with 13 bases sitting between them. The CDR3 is CASSYEPQKNYGYTF. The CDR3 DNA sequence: TGTGCCAGCAGTTATGAGCCACAGAAAAACTATGGCTACACCTTC.

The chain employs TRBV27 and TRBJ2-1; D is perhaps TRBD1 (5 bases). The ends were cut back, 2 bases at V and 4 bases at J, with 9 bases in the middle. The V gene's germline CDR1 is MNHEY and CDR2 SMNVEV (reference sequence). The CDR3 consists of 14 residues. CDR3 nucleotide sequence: TGTGCCAGCAGTTTAGTGAAGGGGTACAATGAGCAGTTCTTC. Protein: CASSLVKGYNEQFF.

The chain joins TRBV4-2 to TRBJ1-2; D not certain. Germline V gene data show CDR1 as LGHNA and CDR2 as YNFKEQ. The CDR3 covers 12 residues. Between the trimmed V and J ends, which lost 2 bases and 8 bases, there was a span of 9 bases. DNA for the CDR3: TGTGCCAGCAGCCAAAGGACGGGGGGCTACACCTTC. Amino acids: CASSQRTGGYTF.

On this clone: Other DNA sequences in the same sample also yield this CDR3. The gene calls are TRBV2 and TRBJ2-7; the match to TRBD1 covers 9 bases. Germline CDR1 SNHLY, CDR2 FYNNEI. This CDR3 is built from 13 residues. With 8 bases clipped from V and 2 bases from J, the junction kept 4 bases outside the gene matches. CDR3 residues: CASRDREAYEQYF. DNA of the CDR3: TGTGCCAGCCGGGACAGGGAAGCCTACGAGCAGTACTTC.

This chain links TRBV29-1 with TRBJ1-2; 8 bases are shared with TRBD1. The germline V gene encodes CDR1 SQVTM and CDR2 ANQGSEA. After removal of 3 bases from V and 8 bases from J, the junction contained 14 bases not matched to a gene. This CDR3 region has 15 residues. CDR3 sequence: CSVDLSGRTGNGYTF. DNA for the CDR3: TGCAGCGTTGACCTTTCGGGGAGGACAGGGAACGGCTACACCTTC.

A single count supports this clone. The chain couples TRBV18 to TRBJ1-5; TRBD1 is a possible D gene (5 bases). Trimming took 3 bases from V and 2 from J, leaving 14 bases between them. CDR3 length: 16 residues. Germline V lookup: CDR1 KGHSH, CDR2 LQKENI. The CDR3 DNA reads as TGTGCCAGCTCACCGAATTACGGGGGGGGCAATCAGCCCCAGCATTTT. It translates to CASSPNYGGGNQPQHF.